Sequencing of this TCR beta chain was carried out in a study of T-cell memory formation after mild COVID-19. Whole-study results and caveats: Mainly in CM and EM were contracting CD4+ clones; CD8+ were in EMRA. Clones that got smaller from day 15 to 85 had even CD4/CD8, while clones growing later tipped toward CD4+. Confirmation was lacking for SARS-CoV-2 specificity of second-wave clones that peaked on day 37.

Regarding this clonotype: The antigen remains unidentified.

The CDR3 runs to 12 residues. Deletions cut 0 bases from V and 8 bases from J, with 8 bases between. Germline assignment: CDR1 SGDLS and CDR2 YYNGEE. From 5'RACE with constant-segment primers came TCR alpha and TCR beta cDNA libraries that carried sample barcodes and UMIs. Via MiXCR, TCRdb re-called the 5' RACE reads, giving one row per CDR3 protein. The data contain around 250,000 distinct CDR3 sequences, approximately 15% of them singletons. V is TRBV9 and J is TRBJ1-2; D remains ambiguous. The sequencing sample was made of PBMCs or a T cell subset sorted from them (not recorded which). The clonotype comes from a man aged 18 to 30 who had mild COVID-19 (a few samples of this study predate the infection). Cell type and time point are not known. In DNA, the CDR3 is TGTGCCAGCAGCGTAGACTTGGGGGGCTACACCTTC. Protein sequence: CASSVDLGGYTF.